The 5 T cell receptor beta chains below all came from one sample that was sequenced in a study of blood T cell repertoires in COVID-19. Data came from immunoSEQ multiplex PCR; TCRdb stores just in-frame clones and leaves some out. The sample shows 280,000 or so clones, about 85% of them seen only once. Specimen: PBMCs or T cells enriched from blood (not recorded which). The receptors shown here come from a woman between 50 and 59 years old who had recovered from COVID-19.

V is TRBV4-1 and J is TRBJ2-3; 7 nucleotides agree with TRBD2. The CDR3 is 19 residues long. The V and J ends lost 0 bases and 0 bases, in that order; junction bases with no gene match: 12. Looked up from germline, CDR1 is MGHRA and CDR2 is YSYEKL. The chain's CDR3 is CASSQDLSSSGRSTDTQYF. The CDR3 bases are TGCGCCAGCAGCCAAGATCTGTCGTCTAGCGGAAGGAGCACAGATACGCAGTATTTT.

DNA of the CDR3: TGTGCCAGCTCACCTCAAACTAGCGGGAGGTTGTCCGGGGAGCTGTTTTTT. This codes for CASSPQTSGRLSGELFF. The chain has TRBV18 and TRBJ2-2; TRBD2 aligns across 12 bases. The CDR3 contains 17 residues. CDR1 KGHSH and CDR2 LQKENI come from the germline V gene. With V trimmed by 3 bases and J by 6 bases, 8 bases remained unmatched.

The CDR3 loop reads CASRGGIQTQYF. CDR3 coding DNA: TGTGCCAGCAGGGGGGGGATTCAGACCCAGTACTTC. The V gene is TRBV2, the J gene TRBJ2-5; 7 bases match TRBD2. Germline CDR1 reads SNHLY; CDR2 reads FYNNEI. Losses at the gene ends were 6 bases for V and 6 bases for J; bases not matched to a gene: 4. The CDR3 sequence is 12 residues long.

V and J are TRBV27 and TRBJ1-3; D may be TRBD1 (5 bases). Trimming took off 6 bases at V and 0 bases at J, with 12 bases between the two ends. This CDR3 region has 15 residues. The germline gives CDR1 MNHEY, CDR2 SMNVEV (reference sequence). The CDR3 coding sequence is TGTGCCAGCAGCGCAACAGGTAGCTCTGGAAACACCATATATTTT. Translating it yields CASSATGSSGNTIYF.

The chain recombines TRBV10-2 with TRBJ1-6; D is ambiguous. Germline-derived CDR1 and CDR2 are WSHSY and SAAADI. This CDR3 has 12 residues. V lost 10 bases, J lost 7 bases, and 11 bases lay in between. CDR3 sequence: CATSAGNSPLHF. CDR3 coding DNA: TGCGCCACGTCGGCCGGGAATTCACCCCTCCACTTT.